Below, 25 T cell receptor beta chains from the same sample are listed, as sequenced in a study of PD-L1 blockade in urothelial cancer. Using immunoSEQ multiplex PCR, the repertoire was profiled, and TCRdb retains in-frame clones only, with some absent. The sample includes approximately 32,000 clones, approximately 85% of them seen just once. The time point here: pretreatment peripheral blood. This specimen was PBMCs, taken around atezolizumab (anti-PD-L1) treatment. These receptors all stem from a man aged 55 to 69 with urothelial cancer.

V gene TRBV28 combines with J gene TRBJ2-2; maybe TRBD1 (6 bases). The germline CDR1 and CDR2 sequences are MDHEN and SYDVKM. The CDR3 length is 12 residues. Trimming took 5 bases from V and 9 from J, leaving 10 bases between them. CDR3 residues: CASSQQGRELFF. The CDR3 coding sequence is TGTGCCAGCAGTCAACAGGGTAGGGAGCTGTTTTTT.

The V and J genes are TRBV10-3 and TRBJ2-5; D possibly corresponds to TRBD1 (6 bases). This CDR3 comprises 12 residues. CDR1 and CDR2 (germline): ENHRY, SYGVKD. The V gene lost 8 bases and the J gene lost 2 bases, with 9 bases spanning the gap. CDR3 region: CAIGTTQETQYF. The CDR3 DNA reads TGTGCCATCGGGACAACACAAGAGACCCAGTACTTC.

The chain uses TRBV7-9 and TRBJ2-1, with 9 bases matching TRBD2. Trimming took 4 bases from V and 2 from J; bases not matched to a gene: 6. This CDR3 has 16 amino acids. CDR1 and CDR2 (germline): SEHNR, FQNEAQ (reference sequence). CDR3 nucleotides: TGTGCCAGCAGCTCCCGGACTAGCGTTCCCTACAATGAGCAGTTCTTC. This gives the protein CASSSRTSVPYNEQFF. The full variable domain, its missing parts supplied by reference TRBV7-9 and TRBJ2-1, is DTGVSQNPRHKITKRGQNVTFRCDPISEHNRLYWYRQTLGQGPEFLTYFQNEAQLEKSRLLSDRFSAERPKGSFSTLEIQRTEQGDSAMYLCASSSRTSVPYNEQFFGPGTRLTVL.

The rearrangement uses TRBV7-2 and TRBJ2-3; 8 bases map to TRBD2. Losses at the gene ends were 10 bases for V and 1 base for J; bases not matched to a gene: 10. This CDR3 contains 15 residues. CDR1 SGHTA and CDR2 FQGNSA come from the germline V gene. The CDR3 region is CATTFSGGRTDTQYF. CDR3 nucleotides: TGTGCCACCACCTTCAGCGGGGGACGCACAGATACGCAGTATTTT.

The rearrangement links TRBV6-6 to TRBJ1-4; D unresolved. Trimming cost V 4 bases and J 2 bases, with 11 bases left between them. CDR3 length: 15 amino acids. The germline V gene has CDR1 MNHNY and CDR2 SVGAGI (reference sequence). The CDR3 bases are TGTGCCAGCAGTTCTCAAACGCAGACTAATGAAAAACTGTTTTTT. Its protein product is CASSSQTQTNEKLFF.

The V call is TRBV5-8, the J call TRBJ1-6; 9 bases agree with TRBD1. CDR1 is SGHTS and CDR2 is YDEGEE in the germline V gene. The CDR3 loop spans 15 amino acids. Unmatched junction bases numbered 4, after V lost 3 bases and J lost 6 bases. CDR3 region: CASSWNRGPNSPLHF. DNA of the CDR3: TGTGCCAGCAGCTGGAACAGGGGGCCTAATTCACCCCTCCACTTT.

The V call is TRBV5-1, the J call TRBJ2-3; 10 nucleotides match TRBD1. The V segment lost 2 bases and the J segment 4 bases; nucleotides outside the gene matches: 4. The CDR3 totals 15 residues. Germline CDR1 and CDR2: SGHRS and YFSETQ. This CDR3 is CASSLGTGVADTQYF. CDR3 coding DNA: TGCGCCAGCAGCTTAGGGACAGGGGTGGCAGATACGCAGTATTTT.

V and J are TRBV7-8 and TRBJ1-3; D not resolved. Germline V CDR1 and CDR2: SGHVS, FQNEAQ. The CDR3 has 15 residues. V lost 1 base to trimming and J lost 7 bases, with 14 bases between them. CDR3 bases: TGTGCCAGCAGCTTAGGTGTCGGGGTTCGGAACACCATATATTTT. The encoded protein is CASSLGVGVRNTIYF.

This chain joins TRBV28 and TRBJ1-3; TRBD1 agrees at 9 bases. The CDR3 has 15 residues. Looked up from germline, CDR1 is MDHEN and CDR2 is SYDVKM. J was trimmed by 5 bases and V by 2 bases; bases with no gene match: 4. The CDR3 region is CASSLVGQGRNTIYF. CDR3 sequence (DNA): TGTGCCAGCAGTTTAGTGGGACAGGGTCGAAACACCATATATTTT.

This clone was picked up a small number of times. V and J are TRBV4-2 and TRBJ2-5, with 13 nucleotides matching TRBD2. The CDR3 contains 18 residues. The V gene end was trimmed by 4 bases and the J gene end by 0 bases; junction bases not matched to a gene: 8. The germline V gene encodes CDR1 LGHNA and CDR2 YNFKEQ. The CDR3 region has the DNA TGTGCCAGCAGCCCTCAAAGGGGGACTAGCGGGGACCAAGAGACCCAGTACTTC. Its protein product is CASSPQRGTSGDQETQYF.

This chain connects TRBV28 to TRBJ1-2; 10 bases are shared with TRBD1. The CDR3 sequence is 13 residues long. The germline gives CDR1 MDHEN, CDR2 SYDVKM. V lost 5 bases and J lost 6; bases outside the gene matches: 3. The CDR3 DNA sequence: TGTGCCAGCAGTCTGGACAGGGGGAATGGCTACACCTTC. Its translation is CASSLDRGNGYTF.

This rearrangement joins TRBV19 to TRBJ2-7, with 7 bases fitting TRBD1. The CDR3 runs 16 residues. The junction had 10 bases not matched to a gene; V was cut back by 5 bases and J by 0 bases. In germline, CDR1 is LNHDA, CDR2 SQIVND (reference sequence). CDR3 loop: CASSRTGGESSYEQYF. The CDR3 region has the DNA TGTGCCAGTAGTCGGACAGGCGGTGAAAGCTCCTACGAGCAGTACTTC.

This chain uses TRBV7-9 with TRBJ1-2; 11 bases match TRBD1. The CDR3 totals 13 residues. V lost 7 bases to trimming and J lost 7 bases; unmatched junction nucleotides: 5. Looked up from germline, CDR1 is SEHNR and CDR2 is FQNEAQ (reference sequence). The CDR3 is CASTDRGLSGYTF. The CDR3 DNA reads as TGTGCCAGCACGGACAGGGGGCTGAGTGGCTACACCTTC. The entire variable domain, with the rest obtained from reference TRBV7-9 and TRBJ1-2, is as follows: DTGVSQNPRHKITKRGQNVTFRCDPISEHNRLYWYRQTLGQGPEFLTYFQNEAQLEKSRLLSDRFSAERPKGSFSTLEIQRTEQGDSAMYLCASTDRGLSGYTFGSGTRLTVV.

The chain carries TRBV2 and TRBJ1-6; D remains unclear. In germline, CDR1 is SNHLY, CDR2 FYNNEI. Deletions cut 7 bases from V and 0 bases from J, with 4 bases between. The CDR3 has 13 residues. CDR3 region: CASKSSYNSPLHF. CDR3 in DNA: TGTGCCAGCAAGAGCTCCTATAATTCACCCCTCCACTTT.

This clone has just a few counts. J is TRBJ2-1 and V is TRBV5-1; the match to TRBD1 covers 11 bases. Germline loops: CDR1 SGHRS, CDR2 YFSETQ. The junction had 5 bases not matched to a gene; V was cut back by 4 bases and J by 8 bases. The CDR3 totals 14 residues. CDR3 protein: CASSTGTGGDEQFF. The CDR3 DNA sequence: TGCGCCAGCAGCACCGGGACAGGGGGGGATGAGCAGTTCTTC.

CDR3 nucleotides: TGTGCCAGCAGCAAACAGGGGGCAGGCACCGGGGAGCTGTTTTTT. This encodes CASSKQGAGTGELFF. This chain joins TRBV11-2 and TRBJ2-2, with 9 bases that match TRBD1. J lost 4 bases, V lost 5 bases, and 5 bases had no gene match. Germline CDR1 is SGHAT and CDR2 is FQNNGV. The CDR3 spans 15 residues.

CDR3 nucleotides: TGTGCCAGCAGCAAAGCGCTTTTCAGGGGTCGCACAGATACGCAGTATTTT. Translating it yields CASSKALFRGRTDTQYF. This chain joins TRBV21-1 and TRBJ2-3; TRBD1, the D gene given by the table, was not confirmed from the DNA. TRBV21-1 is noted as a pseudogene. The CDR3 sequence is 17 residues long.

This rearrangement joins TRBV15 to TRBJ2-2; weak D call: TRBD1 (5 bases). The CDR3 has 15 amino acids. The germline V and J ends were trimmed by 0 bases and 6 bases, with 11 bases remaining between them. CDR1 is LNHNV and CDR2 is YYDKDF in the germline V gene (reference sequence). The CDR3 loop reads CATSRDRVRSGELFF. In nucleotides, the CDR3 is TGTGCCACCAGCAGAGACAGGGTACGGTCCGGGGAGCTGTTTTTT.

V gene TRBV19 combines with J gene TRBJ2-1; 10 positions agree with TRBD2. This CDR3 comprises 16 residues. V was pared by 4 bases and J by 7 bases, with 10 bases of the junction left unmatched. Germline loops: CDR1 LNHDA, CDR2 SQIVND (reference sequence). Here the CDR3 reads CASSRPLAGPRNEQFF. The CDR3 coding sequence is TGTGCCAGTAGTAGACCACTAGCGGGGCCGAGGAATGAGCAGTTCTTC.

The V call is TRBV9, the J call TRBJ1-2; 8 positions match TRBD1. The germline V gene encodes CDR1 SGDLS and CDR2 YYNGEE. Trimming removed 0 bases from V and 7 bases from J; junction bases left unmatched: 5. This CDR3 spans 14 amino acids. Here the CDR3 DNA reads TGTGCCAGCAGCGTAGACGGACAGGGATTTGGCTACACCTTC. It codes for CASSVDGQGFGYTF.

This clone was counted a few times. V and J are TRBV7-9 and TRBJ2-5; 7 positions agree with TRBD2. This CDR3 spans 16 amino acids. Germline V gene lookup returns CDR1 SEHNR and CDR2 FQNEAQ (reference sequence). Trimming at V came to 5 bases and at J to 4 bases, leaving 13 bases not matched to a gene. This CDR3 reads CASSQAGSAPGETQYF. The CDR3 DNA sequence: TGTGCCAGCAGCCAAGCGGGGTCCGCCCCGGGAGAGACCCAGTACTTC. Looking up the rest from reference TRBV7-9 and TRBJ2-5 gives the full variable domain: DTGVSQNPRHKITKRGQNVTFRCDPISEHNRLYWYRQTLGQGPEFLTYFQNEAQLEKSRLLSDRFSAERPKGSFSTLEIQRTEQGDSAMYLCASSQAGSAPGETQYFGPGTRLLVL.

The V and J genes are TRBV5-4 and TRBJ1-4; tentative D call: TRBD1 (5 bases). Germline lookup yields CDR1 SGHNT and CDR2 YYREEE (reference sequence). V lost 3 bases to trimming and J lost 0 bases, with 12 bases between them. This CDR3 is 16 amino acids long. The CDR3 sequence: CASSWGGGATNEKLFF. The CDR3 DNA sequence: TGTGCCAGCAGCTGGGGGGGTGGAGCAACTAATGAAAAACTGTTTTTT. Full variable domain (missing parts from reference TRBV5-4 and TRBJ1-4): ETGVTQSPTHLIKTRGQQVTLRCSSQSGHNTVSWYQQALGQGPQFIFQYYREEENGRGNFPPRFSGLQFPNYSSELNVNALELDDSALYLCASSWGGGATNEKLFFGSGTQLSVL.

The chain is built from TRBV18 and TRBJ1-2; D remains unclear. Trimming took 4 bases from V and 0 from J, leaving 15 bases between them. The CDR3 runs to 16 residues. Germline CDR1 and CDR2: KGHSH and LQKENI. The CDR3 nucleotides are TGTGCCAGCTCACTCCTCGACTCTTACACTAACTATGGCTACACCTTC. Its translation is CASSLLDSYTNYGYTF.

The J gene is TRBJ2-7, the V gene TRBV6-5; TRBD1 might be the D (5 bases). The CDR3 loop spans 14 amino acids. V was shortened by 6 bases and J by 1 base, with 13 bases between the two germline ends. Germline CDR1 reads MNHEY; CDR2 reads SVGAGI. As DNA, the CDR3 is TGTGCCAGCAGACCTGCAGGGCATTCCTACGAGCAGTACTTC. It yields the protein CASRPAGHSYEQYF.

V and J are TRBV18 and TRBJ2-7, with D possibly matching TRBD2 (6 bases). The CDR3 runs to 15 residues. Germline V gene lookup returns CDR1 KGHSH and CDR2 LQKENI. V was pared by 3 bases and J by 4 bases, with 16 bases between. The CDR3 protein is CASSPAVGGAYEQYF. In nucleotides, the CDR3 is TGTGCCAGCTCACCCGCCGTTGGAGGGGCGTACGAGCAGTACTTC.